Shown below are 6 T cell receptor beta chains from a single sample sequenced in a study of blood T cell repertoires in COVID-19. Using immunoSEQ multiplex PCR, the repertoire was profiled, and TCRdb retains in-frame clones only, with some absent. The sample consists of about 350,000 clones, 88% of them appearing once. Sequenced sample: PBMCs or T cells enriched from blood (not recorded which). These receptors were obtained from a woman between 25 and 40 years old who had been exposed to COVID-19.

The chain links TRBV6-4 to TRBJ2-5; TRBD2 matches 10 bases. The CDR3 loop spans 19 amino acids. The germline V gene has CDR1 MRHNA and CDR2 SNTAGT. Trimming cost V 2 bases and J 4 bases; bases outside gene matches: 16. The CDR3 is CASSDGRGTPSGSRETQYF. Written as DNA, the CDR3 is TGTGCCAGCAGTGACGGCAGGGGAACGCCTAGCGGGAGTAGAGAGACCCAGTACTTC.

V usage is TRBV18 and J usage is TRBJ1-1; a possible D gene is TRBD1 (6 bases). The V end lost 0 bases, the J end lost 6 bases, and 11 bases lay between the germline ends. The germline gives CDR1 KGHSH, CDR2 LQKENI. This CDR3 has 14 residues. DNA of the CDR3: TGTGCCAGCTCACCACCCGACAGGAGAGCTGAAGCTTTCTTT. This gives the protein CASSPPDRRAEAFF.

The V call is TRBV6-7, the J call TRBJ2-1; D perhaps matches TRBD2 (5 bases). TRBV6-7 counts as an open reading frame of uncertain function. The CDR3 runs to 12 residues. V was shortened by 5 bases and J by 15 bases, with 17 bases between the two germline ends. As DNA, the CDR3 is TGTGCCAGCAGTCCCCGCGGAGGAAGACGGTTCTTC. Amino acids: CASSPRGGRRFF.

This clone occurred once. The chain employs TRBV12-3 or TRBV12-4 and TRBJ2-1, with D unresolved. V shed 0 bases and J shed 9 bases, with 3 bases lying between them. CDR3 length: 11 amino acids. CDR3 sequence: CASSLAAEQFF. CDR3 in DNA: TGTGCCAGCAGTTTAGCGGCTGAGCAGTTCTTC.

The V call is TRBV5-4, the J call TRBJ1-3; D ambiguous. CDR1 is SGHNT, CDR2 YYREEE, per germline (reference sequence). Between the trimmed V and J ends, which lost 0 bases and 0 bases, there was a span of 10 bases. The CDR3 runs 16 residues. The CDR3 is CASSLGEPFSGNTIYF. The CDR3 DNA is TGTGCCAGCAGCTTGGGAGAGCCCTTCTCTGGAAACACCATATATTTT.

The CDR3 region is CATGTSGSSYNEQFF. The CDR3 bases are TGTGCCACCGGGACTAGCGGTAGCTCCTACAATGAGCAGTTCTTC. The chain employs TRBV2 and TRBJ2-1; 11 bases agree with TRBD2. Germline loops: CDR1 SNHLY, CDR2 FYNNEI. The CDR3 consists of 15 residues. J lost 0 bases, V lost 10 bases, and 5 bases had no gene match.